This T cell receptor (beta chain) was profiled in a study of blood T cell repertoires in COVID-19. Study-level background: Nucleic acid was either cDNA or gDNA, and it came from T cells, B-cell-depleted T cells, or PBMCs.

This CDR3 is 13 amino acids long. Trimming shortened V by 5 bases and J by 6 bases, and 10 bases separated the two germline ends. Profiling relied on immunoSEQ multiplex PCR, and the TCRdb table lists in-frame clones only, not all of them. The sample records around 370,000 clones, roughly 89% being singletons. The receptor was isolated from a woman between 18 and 30 years old who had recovered from COVID-19. This chain connects TRBV12-3 or TRBV12-4 to TRBJ2-2; D ambiguous. Sequencing input: peripheral blood. The CDR3 nucleotides read TGTGCCAGCAGTCCCCCGGTGTCCGGGGAGCTGTTTTTT. Translated: CASSPPVSGELFF.